The TCR beta chain described here comes from a study of identical twins. TCRdb called the 5' RACE reads again in MiXCR, with one record for every CDR3 protein. Of about 920,000 distinct CDR3 sequences listed, 9% to 15% were seen once; the top ten hold 1.5% to 2%. The CDR3 spans 15 residues. The V gene end was trimmed by 1 base and the J gene end by 4 bases; junction bases not matched to a gene: 5. In germline, CDR1 is MNHNS, CDR2 SASEGT. The data also belong to a second study, concerning yellow fever vaccine responses in identical twins.

The sample consisted of PBMCs. The V and J genes are TRBV6-1 and TRBJ2-7; TRBD1 matches at 9 bases. This sequence originates from a woman in her late teens or twenties in good health. The CDR3 region has the DNA TGTGCCAGCAGTGAAGAACAGGGGGCGTTTTACGAGCAGTACGTC. Protein product: CASSEEQGAFYEQYV.